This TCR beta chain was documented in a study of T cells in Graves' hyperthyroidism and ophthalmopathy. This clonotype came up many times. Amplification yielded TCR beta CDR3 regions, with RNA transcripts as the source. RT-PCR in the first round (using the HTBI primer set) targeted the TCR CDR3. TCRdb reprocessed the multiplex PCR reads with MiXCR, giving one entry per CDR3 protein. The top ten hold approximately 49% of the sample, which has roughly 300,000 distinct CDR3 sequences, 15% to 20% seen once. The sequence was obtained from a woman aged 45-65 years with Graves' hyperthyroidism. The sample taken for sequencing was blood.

The CDR3 is CASSPSESGLNTEAFF. The CDR3 nucleotides read TGTGCCAGCTCACCATCGGAGTCGGGGCTGAACACTGAAGCTTTCTTT. V gene TRBV18 combines with J gene TRBJ1-1, with D perhaps matching TRBD1 (5 bases). The CDR3 covers 16 residues. The V and J ends lost 2 bases and 0 bases respectively, with 13 bases between them. CDR1 and CDR2 (germline): KGHSH, LQKENI.